This TCR beta chain was sequenced during a study of Graves' ophthalmopathy and Graves' hyperthyroidism. Study context: Samples of peripheral blood were obtained at initial diagnosis, prior to treatment of any kind. Findings and caveats of the study: The authors also found most expanded thyroid clonotypes above 0.001 frequency in blood.

Transcripts of RNA were the source for amplifying TCR beta CDR3 regions. First-round RT-PCR employed HTBI primers, with a second-round multiplex PCR after it. MiXCR, applied by TCRdb to the multiplex PCR reads, yields one record per CDR3 protein. The profile shows 350,000 to 450,000 distinct CDR3 sequences, roughly 21% of them singletons. The germline V gene has CDR1 LNHDA and CDR2 SQIVND (reference sequence). The CDR3 loop spans 14 amino acids. Trimming took off 4 bases at V and 4 bases at J, with 11 bases between the two ends. This clonotype was seen at least ten times. The antigen remains undetermined. Cases classed as stable hyperthyroidism had no ophthalmopathy within 18 months of follow-up. Symptoms, serum thyroxine and TRAb, thyroid ultrasound, and orbital computed tomography formed the diagnostic basis.

The source is a woman aged 18-29 years with stable Graves' hyperthyroidism. Specimen: peripheral blood. The gene calls are TRBV19 and TRBJ1-5, with D perhaps matching TRBD1 (5 bases). Here the CDR3 DNA reads TGTGCCAGTAGTACTCGACAGAGAAATCAGCCCCAGCATTTT. Protein sequence: CASSTRQRNQPQHF.